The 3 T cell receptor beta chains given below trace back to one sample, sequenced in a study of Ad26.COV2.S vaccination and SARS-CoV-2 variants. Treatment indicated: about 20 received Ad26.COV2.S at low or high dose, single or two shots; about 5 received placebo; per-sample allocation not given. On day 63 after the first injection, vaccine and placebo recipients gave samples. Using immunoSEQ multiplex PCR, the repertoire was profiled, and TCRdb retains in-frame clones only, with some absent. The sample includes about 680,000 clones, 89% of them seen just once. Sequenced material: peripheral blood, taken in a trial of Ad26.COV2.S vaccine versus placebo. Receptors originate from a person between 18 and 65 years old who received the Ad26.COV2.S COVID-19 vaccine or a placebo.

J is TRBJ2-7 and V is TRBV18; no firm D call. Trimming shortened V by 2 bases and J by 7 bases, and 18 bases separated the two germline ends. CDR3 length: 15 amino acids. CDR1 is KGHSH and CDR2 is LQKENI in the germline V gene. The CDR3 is CASSPTERSFTEQYF. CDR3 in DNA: TGTGCCAGCTCACCAACAGAAAGGTCCTTTACGGAGCAGTACTTC.

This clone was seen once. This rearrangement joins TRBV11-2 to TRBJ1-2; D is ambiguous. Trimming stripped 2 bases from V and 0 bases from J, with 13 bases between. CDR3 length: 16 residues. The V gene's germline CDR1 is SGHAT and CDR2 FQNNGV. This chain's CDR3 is CASSLYYGPSNYGYTF. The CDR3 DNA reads TGTGCCAGCAGCTTATACTACGGCCCATCTAACTATGGCTACACCTTC.

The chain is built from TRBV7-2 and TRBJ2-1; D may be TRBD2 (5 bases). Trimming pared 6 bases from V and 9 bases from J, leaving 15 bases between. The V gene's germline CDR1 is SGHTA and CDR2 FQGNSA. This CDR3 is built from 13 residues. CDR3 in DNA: TGTGCCAGCAGTTATGACTCCCGGGGTGAGCAGTTCTTC. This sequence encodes CASSYDSRGEQFF.